The present TCR beta chain was sequenced within a study of blood T cell repertoires in COVID-19. On the study more broadly: T cells, B-cell-depleted T cells, or PBMCs provided the cDNA or gDNA that served as material.

V was clipped by 6 bases and J by 0 bases; unmatched bases: 17. This CDR3 spans 19 amino acids. The V gene's germline CDR1 is MRHNA and CDR2 SNTAGT. The method was immunoSEQ multiplex PCR; TCRdb's version includes in-frame clones alone and lacks a portion of them. The sample contains hundreds of thousands of clones, approximately 86% of which appear only once. The receptor was derived from a middle-aged man with acute or convalescent COVID-19. The chain combines TRBV6-4 with TRBJ2-7, with 10 bases aligning to TRBD2. The source material was peripheral blood. DNA of the CDR3: TGTGCCAGCAGAGCGGTAGCGGGGGGACCTTACCTCTTCTCCTACGAGCAGTACTTC. Its protein is CASRAVAGGPYLFSYEQYF.